The rows below give T cell receptor beta chains drawn from one sample of a study of OX40 agonist ivuxolimab in advanced cancers. Assay used: immunoSEQ multiplex PCR; TCRdb lists only in-frame clones, some missing. The profile shows about 81,000 clones, 90% to 95% of them singletons. The sequencing used CD4+ or CD8+ T cells sorted from blood, collected in a trial of the OX40 agonist ivuxolimab. These receptors came from an adult with an advanced solid tumor such as melanoma, head and neck, liver or kidney cancer. CDR3s include the opening cysteine and the closing phenylalanine or tryptophan. The order of the fields is D gene, V gene, clone size, J gene, CDR3 protein, CDR3 DNA. D genes are given only for firm matches. Clone size is not always given. Where it is, it says once, few, many or a class for expanded clones.

NA	TRBV27	NA	TRBJ2-7	CASSPGESTSYEQYF	TGTGCCAGCAGCCCGGGGGAGAGCACTTCCTACGAGCAGTACTTC
TRBD2	TRBV5-1	NA	TRBJ2-7	CASSLAPSSGDSSYEQYF	TGCGCCAGCAGCTTGGCCCCCTCGAGCGGGGATAGCTCCTACGAGCAGTACTTC
NA	TRBV4-1	NA	TRBJ2-1	CASSQGPGTNEQFF	TGCGCCAGCAGCCAAGGCCCGGGCACGAATGAGCAGTTCTTC
NA	TRBV4-3	NA	TRBJ2-5	CASSQDILPGAQETQYF	TGCGCCAGCAGCCAAGATATCCTCCCAGGGGCCCAAGAGACCCAGTACTTC
NA	TRBV7-9	NA	TRBJ2-7	CASSDGTGPTYEQYF	TGTGCCAGCAGCGATGGGACTGGACCTACCTACGAGCAGTACTTC
NA	TRBV19	NA	TRBJ2-3	CASSWGLRTDTQYF	TGTGCCAGTAGTTGGGGGTTGCGCACAGATACGCAGTATTTT
NA	TRBV9	NA	TRBJ1-1	CASSATGPEAFF	TGTGCCAGCAGCGCGACAGGCCCGGAAGCTTTCTTT
TRBD2	TRBV9	NA	TRBJ2-2	CASSAFLAGGPGTGELFF	TGTGCCAGCAGCGCTTTCCTAGCGGGGGGCCCGGGGACCGGGGAGCTGTTTTTT
NA	TRBV29-1	NA	TRBJ2-7	CSVEDQGTSYEQYF	TGCAGCGTTGAAGATCAGGGGACCTCCTACGAGCAGTACTTC
NA	TRBV19	NA	TRBJ2-2	CASSVFGAGELFF	TGTGCCAGTAGTGTGTTCGGGGCCGGGGAGCTGTTTTTT
NA	TRBV27	once	TRBJ2-1	CASSLYRGSYNEQFF	TGTGCCAGCAGTTTGTATAGGGGCTCCTACAATGAGCAGTTCTTC
NA	TRBV15	NA	TRBJ2-1	CATSREVGIFEQFF	TGTGCCACCAGCAGAGAGGTGGGAATTTTTGAGCAGTTCTTC
TRBD2	TRBV9	NA	TRBJ2-2	CASSVPLAGEDTGELFF	TGTGCCAGCAGCGTACCACTAGCGGGAGAGGACACCGGGGAGCTGTTTTTT
NA	TRBV7-7	NA	TRBJ2-1	CASSLAAGPPYNEQFF	TGTGCCAGCAGCTTAGCCGCGGGACCTCCCTACAATGAGCAGTTCTTC
NA	TRBV4-2	NA	TRBJ2-7	CASSQGPSEQYF	TGTGCCAGCAGCCAAGGGCCCTCCGAGCAGTACTTC
NA	TRBV5-1	once	TRBJ2-7	CASSLRDSDAYEQYF	TGCGCCAGCAGCTTAAGGGACTCCGACGCCTACGAGCAGTACTTC
NA	TRBV27	once	TRBJ2-7	CASMDVQSSYEQYF	TGTGCCAGCATGGACGTCCAAAGCTCCTACGAGCAGTACTTC
NA	TRBV28	NA	TRBJ1-4	CASIAGTNEKLFF	TGTGCCAGCATAGCAGGGACTAATGAAAAACTGTTTTTT
NA	TRBV6-4	NA	TRBJ1-1	CASSDSPGTEAFF	TGTGCCAGCAGTGACTCCCCAGGAACTGAAGCTTTCTTT
TRBD2	TRBV15	NA	TRBJ2-1	CATSRDPTAGGPNEQFF	TGTGCCACCAGCAGAGATCCCACAGCGGGAGGGCCGAATGAGCAGTTCTTC
NA	TRBV6-5	NA	TRBJ1-5	CASSLDSTGNQPQHF	TGTGCCAGCAGTTTGGACAGCACAGGCAATCAGCCCCAGCATTTT
TRBD2	TRBV29-1	NA	TRBJ2-7	CSVEGLAGVYEQYF	TGCAGCGTTGAAGGACTAGCGGGAGTCTACGAGCAGTACTTC
NA	TRBV27	NA	TRBJ1-2	CASSLSGITVTISYTF	TGTGCCAGCAGTTTATCGGGCATTACAGTAACGATTAGCTACACCTTC
TRBD2	TRBV19	NA	TRBJ2-7	CASSIPGRASSYEQYF	TGTGCCAGTAGTATCCCGGGGAGGGCGAGCTCCTACGAGCAGTACTTC
NA	TRBV6-5	NA	TRBJ2-1	CASSYPPQPWAEQFF	TGTGCCAGCAGTTACCCTCCCCAACCATGGGCTGAGCAGTTCTTC
TRBD1	TRBV4-2	once	TRBJ2-1	CASSQGFGTGEYNEQFF	TGTGCCAGCAGCCAAGGCTTCGGGACAGGGGAATACAATGAGCAGTTCTTC
TRBD2	TRBV19	NA	TRBJ2-1	CASSPSGALYYNEQFF	TGTGCCAGTAGTCCTAGCGGAGCCCTCTACTACAATGAGCAGTTCTTC